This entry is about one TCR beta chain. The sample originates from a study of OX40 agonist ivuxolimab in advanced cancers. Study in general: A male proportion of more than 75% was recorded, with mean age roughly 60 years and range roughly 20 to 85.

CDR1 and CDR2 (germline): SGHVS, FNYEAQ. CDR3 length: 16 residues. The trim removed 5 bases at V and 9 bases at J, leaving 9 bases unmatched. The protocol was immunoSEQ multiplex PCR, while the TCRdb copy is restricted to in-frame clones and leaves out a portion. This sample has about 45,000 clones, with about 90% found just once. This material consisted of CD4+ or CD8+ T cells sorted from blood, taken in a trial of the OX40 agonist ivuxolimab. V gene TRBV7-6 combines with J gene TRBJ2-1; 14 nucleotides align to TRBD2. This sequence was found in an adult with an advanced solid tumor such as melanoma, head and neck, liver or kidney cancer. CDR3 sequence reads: CASSPTGTSGSIEQFF. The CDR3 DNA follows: TGTGCCAGCAGCCCAACCGGGACTAGCGGGAGTATTGAGCAGTTCTTC.